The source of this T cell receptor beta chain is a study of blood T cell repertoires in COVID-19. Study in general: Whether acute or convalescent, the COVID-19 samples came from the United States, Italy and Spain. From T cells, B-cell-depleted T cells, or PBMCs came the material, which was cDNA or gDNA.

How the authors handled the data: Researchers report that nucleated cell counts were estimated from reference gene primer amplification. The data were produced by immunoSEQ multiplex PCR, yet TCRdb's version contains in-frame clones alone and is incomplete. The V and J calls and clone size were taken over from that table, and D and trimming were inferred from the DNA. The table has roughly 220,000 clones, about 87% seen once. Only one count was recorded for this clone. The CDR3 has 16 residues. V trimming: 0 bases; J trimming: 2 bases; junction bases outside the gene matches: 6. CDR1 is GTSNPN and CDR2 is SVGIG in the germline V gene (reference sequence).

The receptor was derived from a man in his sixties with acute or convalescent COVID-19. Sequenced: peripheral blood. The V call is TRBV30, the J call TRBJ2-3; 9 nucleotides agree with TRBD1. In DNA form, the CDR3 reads TGTGCCTGGAGTGTGGGACAGGGAACCGCCACAGATACGCAGTATTTT. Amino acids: CAWSVGQGTATDTQYF. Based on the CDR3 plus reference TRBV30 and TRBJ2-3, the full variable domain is SQTIHQWPATLVQPVGSPLSLECTVEGTSNPNLYWYRQAAGRGLQLLFYSVGIGQISSEVPQNLSASRPQDRQFILSSKKLLLSDSGFYLCAWSVGQGTATDTQYFGPGTRLTVL.